The subject of this entry is one T cell receptor beta chain. Clones were read by immunoSEQ multiplex PCR, and TCRdb kept only the in-frame ones, dropping some. The sample lists some 150,000 clones, around four fifths seen once, with around 4.8% in the top ten. These data come from a study of blood T cell repertoires in COVID-19. Trimming left V 5 bases short and J 5 bases short, with 14 bases between. Germline V lookup: CDR1 LNHDA, CDR2 SQIVND (reference sequence). CDR3 length equals 14 residues. The clonotype was recovered from a human donor in a cohort sampled during active COVID-19. Sample: peripheral blood. The V and J genes are TRBV19 and TRBJ2-3; D may be TRBD1 (6 bases). The CDR3 coding sequence is TGTGCCAGTAGTTCCAGGGGTGTAATAGATACGCAGTATTTT. Its protein is CASSSRGVIDTQYF.